Sequencing of this TCR beta chain was carried out in a study of OX40 agonist ivuxolimab in advanced cancers. Study at large: Patients received ivuxolimab, an intravenous treatment, every 2 weeks at 0.01 to 10 mg/kg. Patients in dose escalation had liver, melanoma, kidney or head and neck cancers. General study points: Among patients with partial responses at 0.1-3.0 mg/kg, clonal expansion was among the lowest.

Here immunoSEQ multiplex PCR was the method, and the copy in TCRdb shows in-frame clones only, minus some. The sample has about 49,000 clones, approximately 91% seen once; the top ten hold approximately 0.97%. CDR1 is SEHNR and CDR2 is FQNEAQ in the germline V gene (reference sequence). The CDR3 totals 15 residues. Trimming shortened V by 4 bases and J by 5 bases, and 17 bases separated the two germline ends. About this clone itself: Its matching antigen is unknown.

Specimen: CD4+ or CD8+ T cells sorted from blood, collected in a trial of the OX40 agonist ivuxolimab. The chain employs TRBV7-9 and TRBJ2-5, with D perhaps matching TRBD1 (6 bases). The sequence came from an adult with an advanced solid tumor such as melanoma, head and neck, liver or kidney cancer. The CDR3 sequence: CASSYPDSLLETQYF. CDR3 bases: TGTGCCAGCAGCTACCCGGACAGTCTATTGGAGACCCAGTACTTC.